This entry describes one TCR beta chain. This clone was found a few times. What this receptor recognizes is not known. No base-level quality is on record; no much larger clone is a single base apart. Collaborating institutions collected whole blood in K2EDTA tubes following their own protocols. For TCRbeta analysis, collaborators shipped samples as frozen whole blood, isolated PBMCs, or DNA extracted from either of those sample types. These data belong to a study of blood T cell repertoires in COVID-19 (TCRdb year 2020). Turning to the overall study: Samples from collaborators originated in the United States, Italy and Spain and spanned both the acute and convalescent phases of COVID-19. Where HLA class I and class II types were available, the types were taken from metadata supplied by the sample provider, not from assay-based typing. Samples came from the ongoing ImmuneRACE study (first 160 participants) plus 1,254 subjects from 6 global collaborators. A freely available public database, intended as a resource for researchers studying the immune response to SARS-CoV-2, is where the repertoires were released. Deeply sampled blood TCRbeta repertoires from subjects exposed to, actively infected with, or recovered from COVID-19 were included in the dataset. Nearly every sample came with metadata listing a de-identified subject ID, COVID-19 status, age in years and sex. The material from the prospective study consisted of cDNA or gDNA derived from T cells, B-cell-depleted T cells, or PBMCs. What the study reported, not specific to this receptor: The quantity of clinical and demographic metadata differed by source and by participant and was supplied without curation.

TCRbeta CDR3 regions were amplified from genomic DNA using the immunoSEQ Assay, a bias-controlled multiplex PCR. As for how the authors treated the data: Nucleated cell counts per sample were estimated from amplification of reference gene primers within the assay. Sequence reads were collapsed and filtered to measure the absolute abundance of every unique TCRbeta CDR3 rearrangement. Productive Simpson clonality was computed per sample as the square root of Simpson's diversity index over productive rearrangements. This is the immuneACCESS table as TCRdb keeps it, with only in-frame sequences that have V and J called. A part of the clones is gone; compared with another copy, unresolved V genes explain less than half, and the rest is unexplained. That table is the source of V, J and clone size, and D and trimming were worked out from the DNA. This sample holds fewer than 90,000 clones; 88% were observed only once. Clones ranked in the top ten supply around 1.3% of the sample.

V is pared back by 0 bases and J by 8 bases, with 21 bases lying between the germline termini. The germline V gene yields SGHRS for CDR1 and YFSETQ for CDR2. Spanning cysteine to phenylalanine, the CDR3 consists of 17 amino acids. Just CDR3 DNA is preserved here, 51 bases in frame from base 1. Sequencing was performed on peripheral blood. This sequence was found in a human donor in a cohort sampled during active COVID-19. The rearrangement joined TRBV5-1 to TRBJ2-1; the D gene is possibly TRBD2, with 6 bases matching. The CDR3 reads CASSLAHGGTTGDEQFF. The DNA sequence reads TGCGCCAGCAGCTTGGCCCACGGCGGGACCACGGGCGATGAGCAGTTCTTC.